A single sample gave rise to the 15 T cell receptor beta chains below, sequenced in a study of post-analysis software for immune sequencing data. Broader study findings: Four or five TRBV segments occurring more often in patients than controls included TRBV5-6, TRBV5-1 and TRBV20-1.

The TCR beta cDNA libraries carried unique molecular identifiers. TCRdb itself ran the PCR reads through MiXCR, one entry per CDR3 protein. Of about 620,000 distinct CDR3 sequences in the sample, around 40% are singletons; the top ten hold 1.5% to 2%. These receptors' targets are unknown. Material for sequencing was blood. The origin of the receptors is a girl between 10 and 17 years old with multiple sclerosis.

Comments on this clonotype: At one boundary the junction diverges from the germline segment, which might be a read error. V is TRBV7-2 and J is TRBJ2-7; TRBD2 aligns across 11 bases. Germline CDR1 reads SGHTA; CDR2 reads FQGNSA. This CDR3 comprises 14 residues. CDR3: CASSVAGGRYEQYF. The CDR3 DNA reads TGTGCCAGCAGCGTAGCGGGGGGGCGCTACGAGCAGTACTTC.

J is TRBJ2-6 and V is TRBV27, with D unclear. Between the trimmed V and J ends, which lost 1 base and 4 bases, there was a span of 14 bases. CDR1 MNHEY and CDR2 SMNVEV come from the germline V gene (reference sequence). The CDR3 covers 17 residues. The CDR3 DNA is TGTGCCAGCAGTTTATTCCCCTCCACCACCGGGGCCAACGTCCTGACTTTC. Its protein is CASSLFPSTTGANVLTF.

This clonotype has a handful of counts. The chain has TRBV5-1 and TRBJ2-3; TRBD1 might be the D (6 bases). The germline V gene encodes CDR1 SGHRS and CDR2 YFSETQ. V was clipped by 3 bases and J by 2 bases, with 16 bases between them. The length of the CDR3 is 16 residues. The CDR3, as DNA: TGCGCCAGCAGCTCGGCACAACAGGGAAACACAGATACGCAGTATTTT. Protein product: CASSSAQQGNTDTQYF.

The chain recombines TRBV12-3 or TRBV12-4 with TRBJ2-5, with 7 bases matching TRBD2. The J call is in doubt because the DNA end fits TRBJ2-7 better. This CDR3 is 15 amino acids long. The CDR3 sequence is CASSLARGRIYEQYF. The CDR3 bases are TGTGCCAGCAGTTTAGCGCGGGGGAGAATCTACGAGCAGTACTTC.

This chain joins TRBV11-2 and TRBJ2-3, with TRBD1 matching over 8 bases. In germline, CDR1 is SGHAT, CDR2 FQNNGV. Unmatched junction bases numbered 10, after V lost 4 bases and J lost 1 base. The CDR3 length is 17 residues. CDR3 sequence reads: CASSSPGQGIGTDTQYF. CDR3 DNA: TGTGCCAGCAGCTCCCCAGGACAGGGAATTGGCACAGATACGCAGTATTTT.

The table lists this clonotype with a few counts. The chain uses TRBV2 and TRBJ2-1; 15 bases line up with TRBD2. V trimming: 6 bases; J trimming: 3 bases; junction bases outside the gene matches: 6. CDR3 length: 17 residues. The germline CDR1 and CDR2 sequences are SNHLY and FYNNEI. CDR3 in DNA: TGTGCCAGCAGAACCGGGACTAGCGGGGGGCTCTACAATGAGCAGTTCTTC. Translated, it gives CASRTGTSGGLYNEQFF.

The rearrangement links TRBV12-3 or TRBV12-4 to TRBJ2-7, with no clear D. The V gene lost 6 bases and the J gene lost 3 bases, with 9 bases spanning the gap. The length of the CDR3 is 12 residues. The CDR3 nucleotides read TGTGCCAGCAGCCGAACTGTCTACGAGCAGTACTTC. Amino acids: CASSRTVYEQYF.

This clonotype was detected only a few times. The V gene is TRBV12-3 or TRBV12-4, the J gene TRBJ2-4; 7 bases line up with TRBD1. J gave up 4 bases and V 4 bases, and 13 bases lay outside the gene matches. The CDR3 is made up of 17 amino acids. Written as DNA, the CDR3 is TGTGCCAGCAGTTGGGGTGGCCCCACAGGGGCTAAAAACATTCAGTACTTC. Its protein is CASSWGGPTGAKNIQYF.

This clonotype has just a few counts. This chain links TRBV4-1 with TRBJ2-7; the D gene is possibly TRBD1 (5 bases). CDR3 length: 14 residues. CDR1 and CDR2 from the germline V gene are MGHRA and YSYEKL. With 2 bases removed from V and 0 bases from J, the gap between germline ends came to 8 bases. DNA of the CDR3: TGCGCCAGCAGCCAACCCCAGGGCTCCTACGAGCAGTACTTC. Translation gives CASSQPQGSYEQYF.

This rearrangement joins TRBV29-1 to TRBJ1-1; 8 nucleotides agree with TRBD1. J gave up 4 bases and V 7 bases, and 11 bases lay outside the gene matches. This CDR3 is 14 amino acids long. The germline V gene has CDR1 SQVTM and CDR2 ANQGSEA. The CDR3 bases are TGCAGCGCCCAGGGGGCCTTCCTTGGCACTGAAGCTTTCTTT. It codes for CSAQGAFLGTEAFF. The whole variable domain, filled in from reference TRBV29-1 and TRBJ1-1, reads SAVISQKPSRDICQRGTSLTIQCQVDSQVTMMFWYRQQPGQSLTLIATANQGSEATYESGFVIDKFPISRPNLTFSTLTVSNMSPEDSSIYLCSAQGAFLGTEAFFGQGTRLTVV.

The CDR3 DNA follows: TGTGCCAGCAGTTACCACGGACAGGGGGACTATGGCTACACCTTC. Its protein is CASSYHGQGDYGYTF. The J gene is TRBJ1-2, the V gene TRBV6-6, with TRBD1 identical over 10 bases. Germline CDR1 MNHNY, CDR2 SVGAGI (reference sequence). The CDR3 length is 15 residues. The V gene end was trimmed by 2 bases and the J gene end by 3 bases; junction bases not matched to a gene: 3.

Only a few counts were recorded for this clonotype. The chain carries TRBV20-1 and TRBJ2-3; D unresolved. The CDR3 is made up of 15 amino acids. Trimming left V 0 bases short and J 4 bases short, with 14 bases between. The germline gives CDR1 DFQATT, CDR2 SNEGSKA (reference sequence). CDR3 protein: CSARDKLGSADTQYF. The CDR3 nucleotides are TGCAGTGCTAGAGATAAGCTGGGGTCCGCAGATACGCAGTATTTT.

This chain joins TRBV12-1 and TRBJ2-3; the listed D gene, TRBD2, was not tested against the DNA. TRBV12-1 constitutes a pseudogene. This CDR3 spans 19 amino acids. The CDR3 DNA follows: TGTGCCAGCAGCTTTGGACTAGCGGGCCCACTATTAAGCACAGATACGCAGTATTTT. Protein sequence: CASSFGLAGPLLSTDTQYF.

J is TRBJ2-3 and V is TRBV3-1; 7 bases map to TRBD1. The V gene's germline CDR1 is LGHDT and CDR2 YNNKEL (reference sequence). Losses at the gene ends were 1 base for V and 1 base for J; bases not matched to a gene: 5. CDR3 size: 16 residues. The CDR3 bases are TGTGCCAGCAGCCAAGTAAGCGGACAGGGCACAGATACGCAGTATTTT. Its protein product is CASSQVSGQGTDTQYF.

This chain uses TRBV12-3 or TRBV12-4 with TRBJ2-7; a weak D match, TRBD1 (6 bases). Trimming left V 4 bases short and J 5 bases short, with 12 bases between. The CDR3 sequence is 13 residues long. The CDR3 DNA reads TGTGCCAGCAGTTCCCTACAGGGAAACGAGCAGTACTTC. Its protein is CASSSLQGNEQYF.